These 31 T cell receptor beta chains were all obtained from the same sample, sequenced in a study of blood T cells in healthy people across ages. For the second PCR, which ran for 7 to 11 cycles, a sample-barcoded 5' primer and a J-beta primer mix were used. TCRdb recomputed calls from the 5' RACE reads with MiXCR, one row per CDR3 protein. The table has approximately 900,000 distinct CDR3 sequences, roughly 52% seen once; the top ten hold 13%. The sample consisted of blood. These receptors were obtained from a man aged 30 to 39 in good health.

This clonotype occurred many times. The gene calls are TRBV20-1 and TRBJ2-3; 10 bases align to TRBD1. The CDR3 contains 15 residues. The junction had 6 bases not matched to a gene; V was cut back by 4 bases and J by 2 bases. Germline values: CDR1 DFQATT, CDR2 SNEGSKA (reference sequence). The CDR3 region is CSAMGTGVVTDTQYF. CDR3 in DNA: TGCAGTGCTATGGGGACAGGGGTGGTCACAGATACGCAGTATTTT.

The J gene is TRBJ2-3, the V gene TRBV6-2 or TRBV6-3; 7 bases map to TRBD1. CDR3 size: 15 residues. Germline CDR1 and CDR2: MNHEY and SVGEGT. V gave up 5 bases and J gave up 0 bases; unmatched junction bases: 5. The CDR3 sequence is CASSQTGTSTDTQYF. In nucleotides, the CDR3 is TGTGCCAGCAGTCAGACAGGGACGAGCACAGATACGCAGTATTTT.

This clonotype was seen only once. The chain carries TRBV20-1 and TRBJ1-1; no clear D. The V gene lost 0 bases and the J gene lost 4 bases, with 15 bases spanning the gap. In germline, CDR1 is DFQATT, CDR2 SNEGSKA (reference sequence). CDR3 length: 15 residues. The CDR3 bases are TGCAGTGCTAGAGATCTTCCAGGCGAGGTCACTGAAGCTTTCTTT. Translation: CSARDLPGEVTEAFF.

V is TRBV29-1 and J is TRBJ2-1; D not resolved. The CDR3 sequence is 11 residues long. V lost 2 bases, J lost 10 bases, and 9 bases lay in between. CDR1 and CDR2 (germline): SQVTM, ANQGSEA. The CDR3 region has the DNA TGCAGCGTTGAACGGCCCCCGGAGCAGTTCTTC. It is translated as CSVERPPEQFF.

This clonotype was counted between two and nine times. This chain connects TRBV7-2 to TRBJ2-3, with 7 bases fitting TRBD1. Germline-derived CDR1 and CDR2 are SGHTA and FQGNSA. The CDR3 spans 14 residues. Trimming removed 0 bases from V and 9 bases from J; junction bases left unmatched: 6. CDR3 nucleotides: TGTGCCAGCAGCTTAGCGCGGTCGGGACAGACGCAGTATTTT. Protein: CASSLARSGQTQYF. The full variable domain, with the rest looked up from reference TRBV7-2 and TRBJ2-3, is GAGVSQSPSNKVTEKGKDVELRCDPISGHTALYWYRQSLGQGLEFLIYFQGNSAPDKSGLPSDRFSAERTGGSVSTLTIQRTQQEDSAVYLCASSLARSGQTQYFGPGTRLTVL.

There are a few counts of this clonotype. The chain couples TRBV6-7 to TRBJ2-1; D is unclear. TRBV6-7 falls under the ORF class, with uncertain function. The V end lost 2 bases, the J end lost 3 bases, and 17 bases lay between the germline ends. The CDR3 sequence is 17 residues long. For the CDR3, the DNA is TGTGCCAGCAGTTACGAAAGGGTAGGAAAAAACTACAATGAGCAGTTCTTC. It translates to CASSYERVGKNYNEQFF.

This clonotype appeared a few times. The CDR3 sequence is CASSQDPGVEMDEQFF. In DNA, the CDR3 is TGCGCCAGCAGCCAAGACCCAGGTGTCGAAATGGATGAGCAGTTCTTC. This sequence joins TRBV4-3 and TRBJ2-1; D ambiguous. The V end lost 0 bases, the J end lost 8 bases, and 17 bases lay between the germline ends. Germline CDR1 and CDR2: LGHNA and YSLEER. CDR3 length: 16 residues.

The CDR3 loop reads CASSPGMVSEQYF. The CDR3 bases are TGTGCCAGCTCGCCCGGTATGGTTTCGGAGCAGTACTTC. V gene TRBV18 combines with J gene TRBJ2-1; D gene unclear. The J call may not be correct, given that the DNA end is closer to TRBJ2-7. In germline, CDR1 is KGHSH, CDR2 LQKENI. The CDR3 consists of 13 residues.

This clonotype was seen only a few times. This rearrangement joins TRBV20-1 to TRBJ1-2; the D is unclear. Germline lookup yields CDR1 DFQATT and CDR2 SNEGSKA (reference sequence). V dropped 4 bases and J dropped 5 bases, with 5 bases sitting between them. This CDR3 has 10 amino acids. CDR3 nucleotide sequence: TGCAGTGCTAAGCATTATGGCTACACCTTC. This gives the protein CSAKHYGYTF.

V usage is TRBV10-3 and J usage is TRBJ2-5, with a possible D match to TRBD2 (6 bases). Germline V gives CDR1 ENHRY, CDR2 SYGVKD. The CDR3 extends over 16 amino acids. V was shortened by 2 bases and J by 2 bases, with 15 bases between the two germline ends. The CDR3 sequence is CAISEGRGLSQETQYF. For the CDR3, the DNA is TGTGCCATCAGTGAGGGTAGGGGACTTTCACAAGAGACCCAGTACTTC.

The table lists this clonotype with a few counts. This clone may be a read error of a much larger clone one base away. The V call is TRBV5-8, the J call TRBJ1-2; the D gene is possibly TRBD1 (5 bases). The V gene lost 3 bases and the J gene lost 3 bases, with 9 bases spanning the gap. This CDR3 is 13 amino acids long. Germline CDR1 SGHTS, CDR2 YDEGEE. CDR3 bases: TGTGCCAGCAGCTCGACAGAAGACTATGGCTACACCTTC. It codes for CASSSTEDYGYTF.

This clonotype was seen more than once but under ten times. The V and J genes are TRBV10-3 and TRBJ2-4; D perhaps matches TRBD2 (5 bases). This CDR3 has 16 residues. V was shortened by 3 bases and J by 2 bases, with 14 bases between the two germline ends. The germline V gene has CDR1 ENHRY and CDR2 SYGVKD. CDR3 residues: CAISDNRGITKNIQYF. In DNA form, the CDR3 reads TGTGCCATCAGTGATAATAGAGGGATAACCAAAAACATTCAGTACTTC.

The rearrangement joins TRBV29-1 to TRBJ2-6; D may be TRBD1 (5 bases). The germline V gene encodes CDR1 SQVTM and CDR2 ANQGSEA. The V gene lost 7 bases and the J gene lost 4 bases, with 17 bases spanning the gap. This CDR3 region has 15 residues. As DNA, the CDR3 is TGCAGCGCCCCTCGAGCAGGGTTCGGGGCCAACGTCCTGACTTTC. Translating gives CSAPRAGFGANVLTF.

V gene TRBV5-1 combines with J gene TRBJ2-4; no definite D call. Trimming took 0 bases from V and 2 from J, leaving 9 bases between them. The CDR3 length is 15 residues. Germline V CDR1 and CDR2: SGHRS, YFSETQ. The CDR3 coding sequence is TGCGCCAGCAGCTTGGGTCACACGACCAAAAACATTCAGTACTTC. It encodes CASSLGHTTKNIQYF.

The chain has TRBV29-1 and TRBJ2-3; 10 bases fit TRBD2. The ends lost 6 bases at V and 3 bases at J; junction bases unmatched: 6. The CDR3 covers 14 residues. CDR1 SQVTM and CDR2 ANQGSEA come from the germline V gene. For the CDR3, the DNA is TGCAGCGTCGTCCTGGGACTAGCGACAGATACGCAGTATTTT. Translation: CSVVLGLATDTQYF.

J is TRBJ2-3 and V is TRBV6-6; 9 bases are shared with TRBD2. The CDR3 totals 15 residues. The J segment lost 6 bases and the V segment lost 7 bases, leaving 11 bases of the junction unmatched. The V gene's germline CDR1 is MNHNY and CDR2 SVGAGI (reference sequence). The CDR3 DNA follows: TGTGCCAGCACCCCAGTGGTAGCGGGGGCGGATACGCAGTATTTT. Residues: CASTPVVAGADTQYF.

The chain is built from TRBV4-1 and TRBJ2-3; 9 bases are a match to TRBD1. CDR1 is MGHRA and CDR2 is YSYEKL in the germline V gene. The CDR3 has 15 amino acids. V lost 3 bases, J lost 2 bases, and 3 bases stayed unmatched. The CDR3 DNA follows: TGCGCCAGCAGCCACCGGGACAGGGACACAGATACGCAGTATTTT. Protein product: CASSHRDRDTDTQYF.

CDR3 DNA: TGCAGCGTTCGGACGGCAAATCGGGAGACCCAGTACTTC. Translating gives CSVRTANRETQYF. This rearrangement joins TRBV29-1 to TRBJ2-5, with D unclear. The germline V gene has CDR1 SQVTM and CDR2 ANQGSEA. Trimming shortened V by 5 bases and J by 5 bases, and 15 bases separated the two germline ends. CDR3 size: 13 residues.

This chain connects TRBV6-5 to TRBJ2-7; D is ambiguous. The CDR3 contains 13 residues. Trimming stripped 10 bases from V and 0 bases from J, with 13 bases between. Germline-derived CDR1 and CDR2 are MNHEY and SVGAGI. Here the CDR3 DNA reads TGTGCCACCCTAAGACTGGGCTCCTACGAGCAGTACTTC. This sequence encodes CATLRLGSYEQYF.

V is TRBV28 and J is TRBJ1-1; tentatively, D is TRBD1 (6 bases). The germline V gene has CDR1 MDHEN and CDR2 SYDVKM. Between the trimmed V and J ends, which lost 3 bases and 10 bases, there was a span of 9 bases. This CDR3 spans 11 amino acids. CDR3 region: CASSLTGRAFF. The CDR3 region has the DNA TGTGCCAGCAGTTTGACAGGCAGAGCTTTCTTT.

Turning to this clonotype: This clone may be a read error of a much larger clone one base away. CDR3 nucleotide sequence: TGTGCCAACAGTGACAGGGGGCACACTGAAGCTTTCTTT. Protein product: CANSDRGHTEAFF. This chain links TRBV6-1 with TRBJ1-1, with TRBD1 matching 10 bases. CDR1 and CDR2 (germline): MNHNS, SASEGT. This CDR3 has 13 residues.

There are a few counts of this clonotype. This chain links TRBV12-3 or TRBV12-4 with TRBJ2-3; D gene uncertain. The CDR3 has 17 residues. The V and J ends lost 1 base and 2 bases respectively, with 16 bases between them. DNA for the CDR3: TGTGCCAGCAGTTTAGGTGGCCTTAGTCCCTCCACAGATACGCAGTATTTT. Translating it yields CASSLGGLSPSTDTQYF.

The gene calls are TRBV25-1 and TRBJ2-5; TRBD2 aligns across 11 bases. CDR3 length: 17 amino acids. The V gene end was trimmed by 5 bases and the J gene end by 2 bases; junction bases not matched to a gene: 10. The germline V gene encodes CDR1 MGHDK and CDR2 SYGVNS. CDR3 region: CASSRGLAGNLQETQYF. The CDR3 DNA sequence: TGTGCCAGCAGTAGAGGACTAGCGGGTAACCTTCAAGAGACCCAGTACTTC. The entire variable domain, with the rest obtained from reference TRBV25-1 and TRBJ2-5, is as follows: EADIYQTPRYLVIGTGKKITLECSQTMGHDKMYWYQQDPGMELHLIHYSYGVNSTEKGDLSSESTVSRIRTEHFPLTLESARPSHTSQYLCASSRGLAGNLQETQYFGPGTRLLVL.

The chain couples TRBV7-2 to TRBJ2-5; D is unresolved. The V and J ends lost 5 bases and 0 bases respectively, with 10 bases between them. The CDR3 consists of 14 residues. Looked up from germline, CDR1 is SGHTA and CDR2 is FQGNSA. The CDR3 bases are TGTGCCAGCAGCCCAGGACCAAACCAAGAGACCCAGTACTTC. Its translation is CASSPGPNQETQYF.

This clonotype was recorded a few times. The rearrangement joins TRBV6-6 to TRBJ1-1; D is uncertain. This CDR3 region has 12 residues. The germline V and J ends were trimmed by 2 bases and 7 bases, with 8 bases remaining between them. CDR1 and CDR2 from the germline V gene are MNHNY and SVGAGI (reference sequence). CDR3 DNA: TGTGCCAGCAGTTACGGTTCAGTTGAAGCTTTCTTT. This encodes CASSYGSVEAFF.

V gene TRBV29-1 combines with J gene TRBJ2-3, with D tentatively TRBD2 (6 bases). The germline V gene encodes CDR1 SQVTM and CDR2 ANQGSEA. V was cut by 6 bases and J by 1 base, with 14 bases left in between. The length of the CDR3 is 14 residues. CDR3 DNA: TGCAGCGTCCCAAACCCGGGGGGCACAGATACGCAGTATTTT. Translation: CSVPNPGGTDTQYF.

CDR3 sequence: CASSYGAANYGYTF. The DNA for the CDR3 is TGTGCCAGCAGTTACGGGGCGGCTAACTATGGCTACACCTTC. The gene calls are TRBV6-5 and TRBJ1-2, with D possibly being TRBD1 (5 bases). The CDR3 runs to 14 residues. Germline assignment: CDR1 MNHEY and CDR2 SVGAGI. V was trimmed by 2 bases and J by 0 bases, leaving 7 bases between them.

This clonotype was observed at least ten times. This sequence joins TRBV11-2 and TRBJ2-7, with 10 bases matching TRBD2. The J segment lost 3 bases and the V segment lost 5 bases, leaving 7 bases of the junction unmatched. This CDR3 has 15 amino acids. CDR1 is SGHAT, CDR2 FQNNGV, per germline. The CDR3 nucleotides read TGTGCCAGCAGCCCCCGGACTAGCGGAGTCTACGAGCAGTACTTC. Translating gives CASSPRTSGVYEQYF.

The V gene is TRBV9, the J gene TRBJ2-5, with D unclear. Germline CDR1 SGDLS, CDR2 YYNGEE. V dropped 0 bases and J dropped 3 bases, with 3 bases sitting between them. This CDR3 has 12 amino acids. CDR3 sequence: CASSVGEETQYF. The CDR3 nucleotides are TGTGCCAGCAGCGTAGGAGAAGAGACCCAGTACTTC.

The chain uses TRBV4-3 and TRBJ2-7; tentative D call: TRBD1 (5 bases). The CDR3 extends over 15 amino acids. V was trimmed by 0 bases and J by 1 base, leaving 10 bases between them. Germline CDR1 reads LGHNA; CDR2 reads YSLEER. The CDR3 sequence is CASSQEPGYSYEQYF. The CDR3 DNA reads TGCGCCAGCAGCCAAGAGCCAGGGTATTCCTACGAGCAGTACTTC.

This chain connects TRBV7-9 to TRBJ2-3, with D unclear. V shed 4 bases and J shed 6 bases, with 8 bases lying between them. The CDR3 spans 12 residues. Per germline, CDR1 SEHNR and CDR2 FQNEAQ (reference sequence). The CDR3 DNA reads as TGTGCCAGCAGCTCCCTAATGGATACGCAGTATTTT. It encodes CASSSLMDTQYF.